Listed below are T cell receptor beta chains from one sample, sequenced in a study of beta chain features in type 1 diabetes. Some clones are missing from TCRdb's copy, which holds only in-frame ones; the method was immunoSEQ multiplex PCR. The sample contains about 150,000 clones, 11% of which appear only once. Input material: central memory CD4+ T cells from blood. These receptors all stem from a man aged 18 to 29 in good health. Each CDR3 is given with its conserved first and last residue. The D gene is left open where the match is weak. Rows may omit the clone size; those that give it use once, few, many or a size class.

>NA|TRBV11-1|TRBJ1-2|TRBD1
CASSLSTGVLGYTF
TGTGCCAGCAGCTTATCAACAGGGGTCCTTGGCTACACCTTC
>NA|TRBV6-5|TRBJ1-2|NA
CASSVPGRTYGYTF
TGTGCCAGCAGCGTTCCGGGACGGACGTATGGCTACACCTTC
>few|TRBV18|TRBJ2-7|TRBD2
CASSPGLAYEQYF
TGTGCCAGCTCACCGGGACTAGCCTACGAGCAGTACTTC
>NA|TRBV20-1|TRBJ2-1|NA
CSARQGTEQFF
TGCAGTGCTAGACAGGGGACCGAGCAGTTCTTC
>NA|TRBV6-5|TRBJ1-5|TRBD1
CASRRQGGSNQPQHF
TGTGCCAGCAGACGACAGGGTGGAAGCAATCAGCCCCAGCATTTT
>NA|TRBV4-2|TRBJ2-5|NA
CASSQASQETQYF
TGTGCCAGCAGCCAGGCCAGCCAAGAGACCCAGTACTTC
>many|TRBV7-9|TRBJ2-3|NA
CASSPGRDTQYF
TGTGCCAGCAGCCCTGGACGAGATACGCAGTATTTT
>few|TRBV18|TRBJ1-2|NA
CASSPFPSNYGYTF
TGTGCCAGCTCACCGTTCCCTTCTAACTATGGCTACACCTTC
>many|TRBV29-1|TRBJ2-2|NA
CSVEKGFVNTGELFF
TGCAGCGTTGAAAAGGGTTTTGTGAACACCGGGGAGCTGTTTTTT
>NA|TRBV7-9|TRBJ2-7|NA
CASSPRGRSTEQYF
TGTGCCAGCAGTCCCCGCGGGCGATCGACCGAGCAGTACTTC
>NA|TRBV28|TRBJ1-2|NA
CASTITGRQRGYTF
TGTGCCAGCACCATTACCGGGAGACAGCGAGGCTACACCTTC
>NA|TRBV30|TRBJ1-3|NA
CAWSPAAAGNTIYF
TGTGCCTGGTCCCCGGCGGCGGCTGGAAACACCATATATTTT
>NA|TRBV5-1|TRBJ2-7|NA
CASSLSGDYYYEQYF
TGCGCCAGCAGCTTGTCAGGGGACTACTACTACGAGCAGTACTTC
>few|TRBV29-1|TRBJ2-5|TRBD1
CSSTGTGQSETQYF
TGCAGCTCCACGGGTACGGGACAGTCGGAGACCCAGTACTTC
>many|TRBV28|TRBJ1-2|NA
CASRARAPAGYTF
TGTGCCAGCAGGGCTAGGGCCCCGGCCGGCTACACCTTC
>NA|TRBV7-9|TRBJ2-3|TRBD2
CASSLWQAGGEDTQYF
TGTGCCAGCAGCTTATGGCAAGCGGGAGGGGAAGATACGCAGTATTTT
>few|TRBV15|TRBJ1-6|NA
CATSRAGNAVNSPLHF
TGTGCCACCAGCAGAGCCGGGAACGCGGTTAATTCACCCCTCCACTTT
>few|TRBV7-9|TRBJ2-7|NA
CASSFATKSSYEQYF
TGTGCCAGCAGCTTTGCGACAAAGAGCTCCTACGAGCAGTACTTC
>few|TRBV7-2|TRBJ1-4|NA
CASSLAGGTNEKLFF
TGTGCCAGCAGCTTAGCGGGTGGGACTAATGAAAAACTGTTTTTT
>many|TRBV5-4|TRBJ2-5|NA
CASSLKGVVETQYF
TGTGCCAGCAGCCTAAAAGGGGTTGTAGAGACCCAGTACTTC
>few|TRBV11-2|TRBJ2-4|NA
CASSSQIGGGGIQYF
TGTGCCAGCAGCTCTCAAATAGGGGGAGGAGGCATTCAGTACTTC
>few|TRBV5-4|TRBJ2-2|TRBD1
CASSTRDRGPTGELFF
TGTGCCAGCAGCACCCGGGACAGGGGGCCTACCGGGGAGCTGTTTTTT
>NA|TRBV29-1|TRBJ2-3|NA
CSVYLSTDTQYF
TGCAGCGTTTACCTAAGCACAGATACGCAGTATTTT
>few|TRBV5-4|TRBJ2-4|NA
CASSPLSSGSRNIQYF
TGTGCCAGCAGCCCACTGTCTTCCGGGAGCAGAAACATTCAGTACTTC
>NA|TRBV28|TRBJ2-3|NA
CASSLPSTDTQYF
TGTGCCAGCAGTCTTCCGAGCACAGATACGCAGTATTTT
>NA|TRBV28|TRBJ1-1|NA
CASRTRRHGGTFF
TGTGCCAGTAGGACAAGAAGGCATGGCGGAACTTTCTTT
>NA|TRBV5-1|TRBJ2-5|NA
CASSLATGGVGETQYF
TGCGCCAGCAGCTTGGCGACAGGAGGAGTTGGAGAGACCCAGTACTTC
>few|TRBV4-3|TRBJ2-5|NA
CASSQDRATQYF
TGCGCCAGCAGCCAAGATAGGGCGACCCAGTACTTC
>NA|TRBV14|TRBJ2-1|NA
CASSLVRERGNEQFF
TGTGCCAGCAGCCTGGTCAGGGAAAGAGGCAATGAGCAGTTCTTC
>many|TRBV28|TRBJ1-1|NA
CASNEMNTEAFF
TGTGCCAGCAATGAGATGAACACTGAAGCTTTCTTT
>NA|TRBV11-1|TRBJ2-7|NA
CASSSSPGNEGEQYF
TGTGCCAGCAGCTCGTCCCCCGGGAACGAGGGCGAGCAGTACTTC
>NA|TRBV18|TRBJ2-2|TRBD1
CASSRTGANTGELFF
TGTGCCAGCTCGAGAACAGGGGCGAACACCGGGGAGCTGTTTTTT
>NA|TRBV7-2|TRBJ2-1|NA
CASSLGFENEQFF
TGTGCCAGCAGCTTAGGCTTCGAAAATGAGCAGTTCTTC
>NA|TRBV27|TRBJ1-1|NA
CASSRRNLNTEAFF
TGTGCCAGCAGCCGGCGGAACCTGAACACTGAAGCTTTCTTT
>NA|TRBV10-3|TRBJ2-1|NA
CAIREGGAQFF
TGTGCCATCAGGGAAGGGGGAGCGCAGTTCTTC
>NA|TRBV7-2|TRBJ2-3|NA
CASSLHRSTDTQYF
TGTGCCAGCAGCTTGCATAGAAGCACAGATACGCAGTATTTT
>many|TRBV30|TRBJ1-2|TRBD1
CAWSHPGTGNHGYTF
TGTGCCTGGAGTCACCCCGGGACAGGAAACCATGGCTACACCTTC
>NA|TRBV29-1|TRBJ2-7|NA
CSVARVERAYEQYF
TGCAGCGTTGCACGGGTGGAAAGGGCCTACGAGCAGTACTTC
>few|TRBV7-2|TRBJ2-7|TRBD1
CASSQPGQGHEQYF
TGTGCCAGCAGCCAACCGGGACAGGGACACGAGCAGTACTTC
>NA|TRBV2|TRBJ2-2|NA
CASSGPGNTGELFF
TGTGCCAGCAGTGGGCCAGGGAACACCGGGGAGCTGTTTTTT
>many|TRBV28|TRBJ1-3|TRBD1
CASSKHPQGPGNTIYF
TGTGCCAGCAGTAAACATCCACAGGGGCCTGGAAACACCATATATTTT
>NA|TRBV2|TRBJ2-7|NA
CASSAFYEQYF
TGTGCCAGCAGTGCCTTCTACGAGCAGTACTTC
>NA|TRBV4-3|TRBJ2-5|NA
CASSQGAGIQETQYF
TGCGCCAGCAGCCAAGGTGCAGGTATCCAAGAGACCCAGTACTTC
>many|TRBV4-3|TRBJ2-1|TRBD2
CASSQDWEGREQFF
TGCGCCAGCAGCCAAGATTGGGAGGGGCGTGAGCAGTTCTTC
>NA|TRBV7-9|TRBJ1-6|NA
CASSLVYGRGSSPLHF
TGTGCCAGCAGCTTAGTATACGGGAGAGGGAGTTCACCCCTCCACTTT
>many|TRBV18|TRBJ1-6|NA
CASSPGTSRGSPLHF
TGTGCCAGCTCACCGGGAACATCCCGGGGTTCACCCCTCCACTTT
>many|TRBV9|TRBJ2-1|TRBD2
CASSVISGGPSEQFF
TGTGCCAGCAGCGTAATATCGGGAGGGCCCAGTGAGCAGTTCTTC
>NA|TRBV5-1|TRBJ2-6|NA
CASSLRGALESGANVLTF
TGCGCCAGCAGCTTGCGGGGGGCGCTTGAATCTGGGGCCAACGTCCTGACTTTC